The text below deals with one T cell receptor (beta chain). Its cognate antigen is unknown. Unmatched junction bases numbered 8, after V lost 0 bases and J lost 1 base. Germline V gene sequence: CDR1 SGDLS, CDR2 YYNGEE. This CDR3 spans 18 amino acids. The donors were members of the validation cohort comprising approximately 110 subjects, separate from the approximately 710-subject first cohort. This sample is part of a study of cytomegalovirus exposure and HLA in healthy donors. Study context: A later analysis reported the same platform for the roughly 120 validation repertoires and the roughly 650 first-cohort repertoires. Study-wide findings and caveats: The study put 150 or so TCR beta chains on its list as cytomegalovirus-associated.

TCRdb's copy holds only in-frame clones and misses some; the assay was immunoSEQ multiplex PCR. This table holds 200,000 to 300,000 clones, about 90% found once. Sample: PBMCs. The chain combines TRBV9 with TRBJ2-3; 10 bases are a match to TRBD2. The clonotype originates from a young woman in good health and CMV-seronegative. The CDR3 spells CASSVEGLAGVGTDTQYF. The CDR3 region has the DNA TGTGCCAGCAGCGTAGAGGGGCTAGCGGGAGTGGGCACAGATACGCAGTATTTT.